These T cell receptor beta chains were read from a single sample in a study of blood T cell repertoires in COVID-19. The repertoire was sequenced with immunoSEQ multiplex PCR; TCRdb's copy has only in-frame clones and lacks some. The sample holds fewer than 300,000 clones, roughly 90% seen once. The sample consisted of PBMCs or T cells enriched from blood (not recorded which). Every receptor here comes from a woman in her twenties or thirties who had recovered from COVID-19. Both conserved end residues are part of each CDR3. The order of the fields is clone size, J gene, V gene, D gene, CDR3 DNA, CDR3 protein. D genes are given only for firm matches. Size is omitted from some rows. Given values are once, few, many or a class for expanded clones.

-	TRBJ1-6	TRBV9	-	TGTGCCAGCAGGTCAGAGAGGGGGAATTCACCCCTCCACTTT	CASRSERGNSPLHF
-	TRBJ2-2	TRBV19	TRBD1	TGTGCCAGTAGTAACCACAGGGGATCGAACACCGGGGAGCTGTTTTTT	CASSNHRGSNTGELFF
-	TRBJ1-2	TRBV7-2	TRBD1	TGTGCCAGCAGCCCAAACTACAGGGGGCGCTGGGCTAACTATGGCTACACCTTC	CASSPNYRGRWANYGYTF
-	TRBJ2-7	TRBV18	TRBD1	TGTGCCAGCTCGCGGGGGACAGGGGACCGCTACGAGCAGTACTTC	CASSRGTGDRYEQYF
-	TRBJ1-1	TRBV25-1	-	TGTGCCAGCAGGGGCAGGGTAGGGCCTGAAGCTTTCTTT	CASRGRVGPEAFF
-	TRBJ2-5	TRBV7-2	TRBD2	TGTGCCAGCAGCTTAGTCCTAGCGGGAGGGCAAGAGACCCAGTACTTC	CASSLVLAGGQETQYF
once	TRBJ1-5	TRBV24-1	TRBD1	TGTGCCACTAAACAGGGGGCTGGGCAGCCCCAGCATTTT	CATKQGAGQPQHF
-	TRBJ1-2	TRBV19	-	TGTGCCAGTAGTGTGTCCCAGGCGAACTATGGCTACACCTTC	CASSVSQANYGYTF
-	TRBJ2-1	TRBV5-1	TRBD2	TGCGCCAGCAGCTTTACTAGCGGGATTGTAAATGAGCAGTTCTTC	CASSFTSGIVNEQFF
-	TRBJ2-1	TRBV3-1/TRBV3-2	-	TGTGCCAGCAGCCAAGACCCTCGGGGAATAGCTCCAGTCTACAATGAGCAGTTCTTC	CASSQDPRGIAPVYNEQFF